Listed below are T cell receptor beta chains from one sample, sequenced in a study of regulatory T cells in long-lasting Graves disease. In TCRdb, the multiplex PCR reads were re-called with MiXCR into one record per CDR3 protein. The sample includes about 470,000 distinct CDR3 sequences, about 22% of them seen just once. The input for sequencing was peripheral blood mononuclear cells (PBMCs), taken when the disease was refractory, from a patient treated with antithyroid drugs. These receptor sequences come from a female donor with Graves disease. The conserved cysteine and the conserved F or W are not part of the CDR3 here. Each record gives: D gene, J gene, V gene, CDR3 protein. A D gene is named only where the DNA matches it firmly.

d_call: .
j_call: TRBJ1-1
v_call: TRBV13
cdr3_aa: ASSSLATEAF

d_call: .
j_call: TRBJ2-7
v_call: TRBV29-1
cdr3_aa: SVEEDTSYEQY

d_call: .
j_call: TRBJ1-5
v_call: TRBV30
cdr3_aa: AWSGSPNQPQH

d_call: TRBD1
j_call: TRBJ1-1
v_call: TRBV11-3
cdr3_aa: ASSSWTGTNTEAF

d_call: TRBD1
j_call: TRBJ2-5
v_call: TRBV9
cdr3_aa: ASSPGQGIETQY

d_call: .
j_call: TRBJ1-1
v_call: TRBV7-2
cdr3_aa: ASSLRPPGGNTEAF

d_call: .
j_call: TRBJ1-5
v_call: TRBV7-9
cdr3_aa: ASAGSNQPQH

d_call: .
j_call: TRBJ1-1
v_call: TRBV2
cdr3_aa: ASRSGGEGGTEAF

d_call: .
j_call: TRBJ2-7
v_call: TRBV12-3/TRBV12-4
cdr3_aa: ASSFQQGSEQY

d_call: .
j_call: TRBJ1-1
v_call: TRBV6-2/TRBV6-3
cdr3_aa: ASSSTDRRNTEAF

d_call: TRBD2
j_call: TRBJ2-5
v_call: TRBV12-5
cdr3_aa: ASGLLRLAGERETQY

d_call: TRBD2
j_call: TRBJ2-1
v_call: TRBV11-2
cdr3_aa: ASSARTSGGYNEQF

d_call: .
j_call: TRBJ1-1
v_call: TRBV28
cdr3_aa: ASSSFHLPKAF

d_call: TRBD1
j_call: TRBJ1-6
v_call: TRBV15
cdr3_aa: ATSTQGGNSPLH

d_call: TRBD1
j_call: TRBJ2-1
v_call: TRBV7-9
cdr3_aa: ASSLGRDRAYNEQF

d_call: .
j_call: TRBJ1-1
v_call: TRBV3-1
cdr3_aa: ASSPRWGRNTEAF

d_call: .
j_call: TRBJ1-6
v_call: TRBV7-2
cdr3_aa: ASSLGLGAYSPLH

d_call: .
j_call: TRBJ2-3
v_call: TRBV20-1
cdr3_aa: SARDLTDTQY

d_call: TRBD1
j_call: TRBJ1-5
v_call: TRBV19
cdr3_aa: ASSISPTTGFSNQPQH

d_call: TRBD2
j_call: TRBJ2-5
v_call: TRBV29-1
cdr3_aa: SVWRGVAETQY

d_call: TRBD1
j_call: TRBJ1-4
v_call: TRBV20-1
cdr3_aa: SARYANRGTVEKLF

d_call: .
j_call: TRBJ2-2
v_call: TRBV7-9
cdr3_aa: ASSSLEVGSGTGELF

d_call: .
j_call: TRBJ1-2
v_call: TRBV11-2
cdr3_aa: ASSFGQGADT

d_call: TRBD2
j_call: TRBJ2-7
v_call: TRBV10-3
cdr3_aa: AITESRGAGEYEQY

d_call: .
j_call: TRBJ2-2
v_call: TRBV6-5
cdr3_aa: ASSDSVGLNTGELF

d_call: .
j_call: TRBJ1-1
v_call: TRBV4-3
cdr3_aa: ASSQDPGYGSTEAF

d_call: TRBD1
j_call: TRBJ1-2
v_call: TRBV27
cdr3_aa: ASSHRGREGYT

d_call: TRBD2
j_call: TRBJ2-5
v_call: TRBV13
cdr3_aa: ASSLVAGEMETQY

d_call: .
j_call: TRBJ1-1
v_call: TRBV6-5
cdr3_aa: ASSYSTDSEAF

d_call: .
j_call: TRBJ2-7
v_call: TRBV20-1
cdr3_aa: SAVTLISYEQY

d_call: .
j_call: TRBJ2-6
v_call: TRBV9
cdr3_aa: ASSTLAGANVLT

d_call: TRBD1
j_call: TRBJ2-3
v_call: TRBV20-1
cdr3_aa: SASRTGSTDTQY

d_call: .
j_call: TRBJ2-5
v_call: TRBV6-5
cdr3_aa: ASSYRGALGETQY

d_call: .
j_call: TRBJ1-2
v_call: TRBV6-2/TRBV6-3
cdr3_aa: ASTRSLGGYT

d_call: .
j_call: TRBJ2-6
v_call: TRBV7-9
cdr3_aa: ASTSPRASSGANVLT

d_call: .
j_call: TRBJ2-5
v_call: TRBV12-3/TRBV12-4
cdr3_aa: ASSFRRTRETQY

d_call: TRBD1
j_call: TRBJ1-1
v_call: TRBV7-8
cdr3_aa: ASSTYRGGTEAF

d_call: TRBD2
j_call: TRBJ2-5
v_call: TRBV5-1
cdr3_aa: ASSLGLAWETQY

d_call: .
j_call: TRBJ1-2
v_call: TRBV7-2
cdr3_aa: ASSLDRELYGYT

d_call: TRBD1
j_call: TRBJ2-7
v_call: TRBV12-3/TRBV12-4
cdr3_aa: ASSLDRDYEQY

d_call: TRBD1
j_call: TRBJ1-4
v_call: TRBV2
cdr3_aa: ASSDQGAGNEKLF

d_call: .
j_call: TRBJ2-6
v_call: TRBV12-3/TRBV12-4
cdr3_aa: ASSRTEGANVLT